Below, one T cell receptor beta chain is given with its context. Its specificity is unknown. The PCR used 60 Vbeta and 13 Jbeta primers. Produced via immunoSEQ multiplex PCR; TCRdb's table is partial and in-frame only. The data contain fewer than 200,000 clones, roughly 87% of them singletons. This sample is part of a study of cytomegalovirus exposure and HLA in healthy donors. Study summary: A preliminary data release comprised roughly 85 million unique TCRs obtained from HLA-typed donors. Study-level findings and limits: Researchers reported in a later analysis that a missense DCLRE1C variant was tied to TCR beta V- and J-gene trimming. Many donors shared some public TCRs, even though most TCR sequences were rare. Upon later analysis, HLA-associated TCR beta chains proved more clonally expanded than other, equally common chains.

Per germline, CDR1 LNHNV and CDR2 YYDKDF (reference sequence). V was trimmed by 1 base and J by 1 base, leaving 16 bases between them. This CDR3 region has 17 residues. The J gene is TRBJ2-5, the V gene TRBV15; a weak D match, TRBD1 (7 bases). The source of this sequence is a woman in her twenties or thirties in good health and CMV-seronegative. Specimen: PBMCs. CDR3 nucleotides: TGTGCCACCAGCAGAGTCAAGGGGCAGGGGGGCCAAGAGACCCAGTACTTC. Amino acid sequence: CATSRVKGQGGQETQYF.